This T cell receptor beta chain originates from a study of blood T cell repertoires in COVID-19. In the source study's methods: Amplification of reference gene primers was used by the study to estimate nucleated cell counts. Sequenced by immunoSEQ multiplex PCR; TCRdb stores in-frame clones only, minus some. The V and J calls and the clone size are those of that table, but D and trimming were determined from the DNA. This sample has about 170,000 clones; more than 75% occur once, and the top ten carry roughly 5.3%. V trimming: 5 bases; J trimming: 0 bases; junction bases outside the gene matches: 10. Germline assignment: CDR1 MDHEN and CDR2 SYDVKM. The CDR3 has 18 amino acids. It was during active infection that Seattle patients were enrolled and then longitudinally followed.

Sequencing used peripheral blood. This TCR was sampled from a man younger than 35 with COVID-19, enrolled during active disease. V and J are TRBV28 and TRBJ2-1, with 10 bases aligning to TRBD2. CDR3 residues: CASSGLAELSSSYNEQFF. CDR3 nucleotide sequence: TGTGCCAGCAGTGGACTAGCGGAACTCTCGAGCTCCTACAATGAGCAGTTCTTC.